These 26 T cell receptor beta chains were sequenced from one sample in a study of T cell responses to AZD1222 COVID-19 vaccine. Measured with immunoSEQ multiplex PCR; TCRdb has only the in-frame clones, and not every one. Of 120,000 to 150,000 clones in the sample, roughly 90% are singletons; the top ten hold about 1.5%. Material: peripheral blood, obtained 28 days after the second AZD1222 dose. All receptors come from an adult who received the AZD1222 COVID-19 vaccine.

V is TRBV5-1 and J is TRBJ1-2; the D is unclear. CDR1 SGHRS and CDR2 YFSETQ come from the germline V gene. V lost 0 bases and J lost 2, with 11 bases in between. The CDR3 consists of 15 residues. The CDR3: CASSLEGNSNYGYTF. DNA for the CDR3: TGCGCCAGCAGCTTGGAGGGAAACTCAAACTATGGCTACACCTTC.

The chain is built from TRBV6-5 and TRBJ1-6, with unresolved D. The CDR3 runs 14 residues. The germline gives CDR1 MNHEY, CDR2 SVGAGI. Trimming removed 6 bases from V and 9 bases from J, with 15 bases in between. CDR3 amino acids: CASRLGREGSPLHF. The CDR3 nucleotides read TGTGCCAGCAGATTGGGGAGGGAGGGTTCACCCCTCCACTTT.

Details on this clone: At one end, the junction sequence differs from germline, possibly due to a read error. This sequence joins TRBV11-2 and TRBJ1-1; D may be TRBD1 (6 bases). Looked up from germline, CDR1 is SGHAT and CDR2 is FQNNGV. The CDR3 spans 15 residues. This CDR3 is CASTLNGQQNTEAFF. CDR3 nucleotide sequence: TGTGCCAGCACCTTAAACGGACAGCAGAACACTGAAGCTTTCTTT.

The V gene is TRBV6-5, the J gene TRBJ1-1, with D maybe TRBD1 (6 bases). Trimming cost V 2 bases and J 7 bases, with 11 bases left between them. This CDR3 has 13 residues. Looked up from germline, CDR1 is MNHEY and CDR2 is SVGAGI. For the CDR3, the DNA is TGTGCCAGCAGTTACCGGGGGCGGGATGAAGCTTTCTTT. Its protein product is CASSYRGRDEAFF.

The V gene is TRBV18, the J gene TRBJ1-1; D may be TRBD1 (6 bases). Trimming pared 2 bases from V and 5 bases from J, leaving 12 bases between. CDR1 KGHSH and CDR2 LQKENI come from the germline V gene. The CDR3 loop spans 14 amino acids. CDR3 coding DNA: TGTGCCAGCTCACCATCCAAACAGGGAACTGAAGCTTTCTTT. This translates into CASSPSKQGTEAFF.

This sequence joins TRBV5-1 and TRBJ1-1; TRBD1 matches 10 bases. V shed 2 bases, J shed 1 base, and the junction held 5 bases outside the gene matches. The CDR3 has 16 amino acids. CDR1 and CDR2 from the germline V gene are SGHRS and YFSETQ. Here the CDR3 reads CASSFGQGVGNTEAFF. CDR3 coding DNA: TGCGCCAGCAGCTTTGGACAGGGGGTTGGGAACACTGAAGCTTTCTTT.

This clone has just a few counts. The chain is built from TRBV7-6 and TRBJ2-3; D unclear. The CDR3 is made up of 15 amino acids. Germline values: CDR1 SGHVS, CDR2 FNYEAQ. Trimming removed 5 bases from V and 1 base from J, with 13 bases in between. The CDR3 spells CASSLLGRGTDTQYF. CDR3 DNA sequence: TGTGCCAGCAGCCTCTTAGGGCGCGGCACAGATACGCAGTATTTT.

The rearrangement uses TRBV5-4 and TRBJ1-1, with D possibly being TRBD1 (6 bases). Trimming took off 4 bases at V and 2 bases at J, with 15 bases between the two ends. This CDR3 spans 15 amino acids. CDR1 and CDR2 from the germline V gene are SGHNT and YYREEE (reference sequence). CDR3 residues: CASSKGTLRNTEAFF. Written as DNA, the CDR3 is TGTGCCAGCAGCAAAGGGACACTTCGCAACACTGAAGCTTTCTTT.

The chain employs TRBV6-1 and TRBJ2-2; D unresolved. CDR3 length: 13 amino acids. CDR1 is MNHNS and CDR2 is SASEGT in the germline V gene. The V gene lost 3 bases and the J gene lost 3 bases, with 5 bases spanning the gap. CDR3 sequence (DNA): TGTGCCAGCAGTGACAGATACACCGGGGAGCTGTTTTTT. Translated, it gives CASSDRYTGELFF.

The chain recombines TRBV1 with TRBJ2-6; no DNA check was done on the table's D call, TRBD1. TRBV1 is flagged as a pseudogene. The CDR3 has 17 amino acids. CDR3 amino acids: CTSSQDRVFLGANVLTF. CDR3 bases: TGCACCAGCAGCCAAGACAGGGTATTTCTCGGGGCCAACGTCCTGACTTTC.

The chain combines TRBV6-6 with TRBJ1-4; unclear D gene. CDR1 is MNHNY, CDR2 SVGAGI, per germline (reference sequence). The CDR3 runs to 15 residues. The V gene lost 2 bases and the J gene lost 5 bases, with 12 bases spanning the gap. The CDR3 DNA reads TGTGCCAGCAGTTACCCTCCGGGTCTGAATGAAAAACTGTTTTTT. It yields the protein CASSYPPGLNEKLFF.

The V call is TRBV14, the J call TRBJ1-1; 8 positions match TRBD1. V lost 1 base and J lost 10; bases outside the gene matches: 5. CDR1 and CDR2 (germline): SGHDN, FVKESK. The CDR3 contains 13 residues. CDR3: CASSQGRTGRAFF. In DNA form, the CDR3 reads TGTGCCAGCAGCCAAGGTCGGACAGGGCGAGCTTTCTTT.

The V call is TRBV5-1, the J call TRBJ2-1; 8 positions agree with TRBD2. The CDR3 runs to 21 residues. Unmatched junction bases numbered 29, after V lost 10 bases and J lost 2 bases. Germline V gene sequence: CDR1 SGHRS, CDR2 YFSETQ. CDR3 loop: CARGLGGGGSSGTRTYNEQFF. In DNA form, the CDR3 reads TGCGCCCGCGGATTAGGGGGGGGCGGCTCCAGCGGGACTAGGACCTACAATGAGCAGTTCTTC.

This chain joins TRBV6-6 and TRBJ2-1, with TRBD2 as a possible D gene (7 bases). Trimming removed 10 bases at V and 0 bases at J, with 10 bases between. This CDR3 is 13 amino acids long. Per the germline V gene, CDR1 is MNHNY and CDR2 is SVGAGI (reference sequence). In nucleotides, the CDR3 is TGTGCCATGGGGGGGGCCTCCTACAATGAGCAGTTCTTC. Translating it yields CAMGGASYNEQFF.

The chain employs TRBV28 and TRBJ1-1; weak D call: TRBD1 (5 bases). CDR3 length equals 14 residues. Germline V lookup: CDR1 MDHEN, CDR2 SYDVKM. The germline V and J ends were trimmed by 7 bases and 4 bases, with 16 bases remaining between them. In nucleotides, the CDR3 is TGTGCCAGCATCCTCGGGGGGTTGATCACTGAAGCTTTCTTT. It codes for CASILGGLITEAFF.

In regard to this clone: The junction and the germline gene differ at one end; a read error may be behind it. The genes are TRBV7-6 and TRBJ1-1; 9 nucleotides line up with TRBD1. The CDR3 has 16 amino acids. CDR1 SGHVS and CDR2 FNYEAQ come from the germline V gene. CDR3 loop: CASSQMGQGVNTEAFF. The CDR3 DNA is TGTGCCAGCAGCCAAATGGGACAGGGTGTGAATACTGAAGCTTTCTTT.

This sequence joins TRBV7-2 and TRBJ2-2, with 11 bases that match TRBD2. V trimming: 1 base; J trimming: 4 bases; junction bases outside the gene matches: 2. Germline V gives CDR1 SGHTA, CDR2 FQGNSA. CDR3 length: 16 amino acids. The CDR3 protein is CASSLGLAGGTGELFF. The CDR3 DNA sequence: TGTGCCAGCAGCTTAGGGCTAGCGGGAGGCACCGGGGAGCTGTTTTTT.

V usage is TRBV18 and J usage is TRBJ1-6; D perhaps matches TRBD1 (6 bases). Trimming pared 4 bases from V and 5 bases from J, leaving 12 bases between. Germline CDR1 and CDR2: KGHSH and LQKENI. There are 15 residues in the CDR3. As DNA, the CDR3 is TGTGCCAGCTCACTCAAGACAGGAGATAATTCACCCCTCCACTTT. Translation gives CASSLKTGDNSPLHF.

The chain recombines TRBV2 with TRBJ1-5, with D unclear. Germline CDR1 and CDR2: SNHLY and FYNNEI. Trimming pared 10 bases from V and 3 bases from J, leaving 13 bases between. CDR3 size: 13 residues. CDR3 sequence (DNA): TGTGCCACATACTTAGAAGTCAATCAGCCCCAGCATTTT. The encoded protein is CATYLEVNQPQHF.

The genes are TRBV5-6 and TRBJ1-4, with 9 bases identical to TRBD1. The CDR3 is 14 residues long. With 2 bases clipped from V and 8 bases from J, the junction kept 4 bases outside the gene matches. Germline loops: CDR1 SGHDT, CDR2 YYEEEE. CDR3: CASSFDRGGEKLFF. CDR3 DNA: TGTGCCAGCAGCTTTGACAGGGGGGGCGAAAAACTGTTTTTT.

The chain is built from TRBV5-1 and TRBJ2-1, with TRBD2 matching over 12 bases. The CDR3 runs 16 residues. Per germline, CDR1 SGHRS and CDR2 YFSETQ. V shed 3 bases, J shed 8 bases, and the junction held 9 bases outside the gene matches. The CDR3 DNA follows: TGCGCCAGCAGCTCCTTACTAGCGGGAGGTTTTTATGAGCAGTTCTTC. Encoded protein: CASSSLLAGGFYEQFF.

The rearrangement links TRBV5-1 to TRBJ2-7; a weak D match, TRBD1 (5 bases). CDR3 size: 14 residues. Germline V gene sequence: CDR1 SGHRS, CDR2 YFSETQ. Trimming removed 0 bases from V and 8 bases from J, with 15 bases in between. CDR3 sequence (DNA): TGCGCCAGCAGCTTGGGGATACAGGTTGGAAAGCAGTACGTC. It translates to CASSLGIQVGKQYV.

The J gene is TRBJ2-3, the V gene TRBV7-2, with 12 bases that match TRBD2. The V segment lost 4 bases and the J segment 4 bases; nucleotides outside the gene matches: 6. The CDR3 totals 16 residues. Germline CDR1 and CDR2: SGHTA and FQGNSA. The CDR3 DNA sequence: TGTGCCAGCAGCTCGACTAGCGGGAGATACGCAGATACGCAGTATTTT. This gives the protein CASSSTSGRYADTQYF.

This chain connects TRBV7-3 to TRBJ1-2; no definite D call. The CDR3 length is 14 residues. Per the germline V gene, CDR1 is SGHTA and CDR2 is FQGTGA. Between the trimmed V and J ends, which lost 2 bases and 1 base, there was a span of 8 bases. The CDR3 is CASSLSGNNYGYTF. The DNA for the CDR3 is TGTGCCAGCAGCTTATCCGGGAATAACTATGGCTACACCTTC.

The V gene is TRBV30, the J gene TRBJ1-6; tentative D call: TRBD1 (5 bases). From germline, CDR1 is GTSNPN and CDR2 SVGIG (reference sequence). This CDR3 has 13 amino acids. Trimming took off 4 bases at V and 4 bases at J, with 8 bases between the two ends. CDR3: CAWTGMYNSPLHF. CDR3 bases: TGTGCCTGGACAGGGATGTATAATTCACCCCTCCACTTT.

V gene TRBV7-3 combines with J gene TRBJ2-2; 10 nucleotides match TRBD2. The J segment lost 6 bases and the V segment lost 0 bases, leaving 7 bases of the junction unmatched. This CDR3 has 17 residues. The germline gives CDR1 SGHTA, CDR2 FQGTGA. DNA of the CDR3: TGTGCCAGCAGCTTAACCCATTTAGCGGGAGGACCCGGGGAGCTGTTTTTT. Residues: CASSLTHLAGGPGELFF.